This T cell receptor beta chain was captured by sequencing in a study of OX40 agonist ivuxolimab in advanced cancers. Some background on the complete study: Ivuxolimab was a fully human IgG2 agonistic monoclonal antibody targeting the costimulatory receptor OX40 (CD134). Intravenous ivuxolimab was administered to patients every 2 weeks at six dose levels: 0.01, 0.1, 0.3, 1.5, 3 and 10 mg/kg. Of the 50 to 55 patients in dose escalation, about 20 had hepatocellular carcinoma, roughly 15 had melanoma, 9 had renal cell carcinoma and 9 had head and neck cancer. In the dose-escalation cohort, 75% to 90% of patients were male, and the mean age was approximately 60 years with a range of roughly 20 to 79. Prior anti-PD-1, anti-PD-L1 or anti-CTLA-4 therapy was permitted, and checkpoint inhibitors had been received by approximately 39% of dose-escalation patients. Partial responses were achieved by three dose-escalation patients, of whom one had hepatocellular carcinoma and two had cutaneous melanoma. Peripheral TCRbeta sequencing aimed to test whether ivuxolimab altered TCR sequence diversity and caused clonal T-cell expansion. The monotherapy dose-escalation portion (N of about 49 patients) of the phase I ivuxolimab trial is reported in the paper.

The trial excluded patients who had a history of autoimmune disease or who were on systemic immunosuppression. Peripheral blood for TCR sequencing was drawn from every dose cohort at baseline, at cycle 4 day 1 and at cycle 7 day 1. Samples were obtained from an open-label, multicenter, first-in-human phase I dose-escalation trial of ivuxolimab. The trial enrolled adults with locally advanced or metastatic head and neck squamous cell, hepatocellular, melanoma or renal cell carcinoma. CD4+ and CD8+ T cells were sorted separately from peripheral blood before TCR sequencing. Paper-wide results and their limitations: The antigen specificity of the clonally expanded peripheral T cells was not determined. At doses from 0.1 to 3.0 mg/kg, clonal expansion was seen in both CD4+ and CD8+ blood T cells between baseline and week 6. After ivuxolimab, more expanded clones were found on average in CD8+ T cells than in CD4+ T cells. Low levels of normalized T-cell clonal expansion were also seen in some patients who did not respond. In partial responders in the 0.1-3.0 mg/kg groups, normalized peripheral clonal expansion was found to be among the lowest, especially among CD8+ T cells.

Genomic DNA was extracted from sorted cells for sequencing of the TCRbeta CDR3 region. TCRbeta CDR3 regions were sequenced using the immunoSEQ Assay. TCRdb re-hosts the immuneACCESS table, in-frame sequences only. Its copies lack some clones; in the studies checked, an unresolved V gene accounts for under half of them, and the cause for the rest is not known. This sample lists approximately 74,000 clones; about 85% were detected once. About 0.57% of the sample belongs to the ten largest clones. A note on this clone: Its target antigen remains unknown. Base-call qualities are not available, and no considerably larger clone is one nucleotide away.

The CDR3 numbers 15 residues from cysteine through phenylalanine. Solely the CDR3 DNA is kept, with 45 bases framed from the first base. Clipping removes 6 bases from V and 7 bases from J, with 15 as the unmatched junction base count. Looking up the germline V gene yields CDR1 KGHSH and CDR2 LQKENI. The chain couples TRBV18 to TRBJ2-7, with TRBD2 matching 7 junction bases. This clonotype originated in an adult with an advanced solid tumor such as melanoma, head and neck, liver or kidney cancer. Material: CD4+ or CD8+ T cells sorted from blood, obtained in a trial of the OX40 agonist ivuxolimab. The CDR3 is CASSPQGGLTGEQYF. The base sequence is TGTGCCAGCTCCCCCCAGGGAGGGTTGACTGGTGAGCAGTACTTC.